A selection of T cell receptor beta chains follows, all from one sample in a study of patients and donors after allogeneic stem cell transplantation. A single record per CDR3 protein comes from TCRdb applying MiXCR to the RT-PCR reads. The sample yields about 210,000 distinct CDR3 sequences, roughly two fifths seen once. What was sequenced was blood, either unsorted or a sorted T cell fraction (not recorded which). Receptor source: a human donor who was either an allogeneic HSCT recipient or a stem cell or donor lymphocyte infusion donor (not recorded which). It is not recorded whose cells these are; they may come from a transplant donor. Both conserved end residues are part of each CDR3. D genes are given only for firm matches. The size field is filled for only some rows; it gives once, few, many or a size class.

D	V	J	size	DNA	CDR3
TRBD1	TRBV4-1	TRBJ2-5	.	TGCGCCAGCAGCCAAGGGCCTGACAGGGTCCAAGAGACCCAGTACTTC	CASSQGPDRVQETQYF
.	TRBV9	TRBJ2-4	.	TGTGCCAGCAGCGCCGGACCTCCAACGTTGGAAGCCATTCAGTACTTC	CASSAGPPTLEAIQYF
.	TRBV12-3/TRBV12-4	TRBJ1-3	.	TGTGCCAGCAGTTTAGTCGAAGTCACCATATATTTT	CASSLVEVTIYF
TRBD1	TRBV9	TRBJ1-1	.	TGTGCCAGCAGCCAGCGACAGGGGTCTGAAGCTTTCTTT	CASSQRQGSEAFF
.	TRBV5-1	TRBJ1-1	few	TGCGCCAGCAGCTTGGGGTCAAGGGACACTGAAGCTTTCTTT	CASSLGSRDTEAFF
TRBD1	TRBV6-5	TRBJ1-6	.	TGTGCCAGCAGTGGGTACGGGACAGGGAATAATTCACCCCTCCACTTT	CASSGYGTGNNSPLHF
.	TRBV5-1	TRBJ1-5	.	TGCGCCAGCAGCTTGATCGGGAATAGCAATCAGCCCCAGCATTTT	CASSLIGNSNQPQHF
.	TRBV28	TRBJ1-1	.	TGTGCCAGCAGTTTACGGGTCGGTCAGATGAACACTGAAGCTTTCTTT	CASSLRVGQMNTEAFF
TRBD1	TRBV12-3/TRBV12-4	TRBJ2-7	.	TGTGCCAGCAGTTTGGACTTGCGGGACAGGCGAAGCTCCTACGAGCAGTACTTC	CASSLDLRDRRSSYEQYF
.	TRBV4-3	TRBJ2-1	.	TGCGCCAGCAGCCAAGATCCAGGACACCTCTACAATGAGCAGTTCTTC	CASSQDPGHLYNEQFF
.	TRBV29-1	TRBJ2-7	.	TGCAGCGTTGCCATAGGGCCCTACGAGCAGTACTTC	CSVAIGPYEQYF
TRBD1	TRBV2	TRBJ1-1	few	TGTGCCAGCAGAGTAACAGGGGTCACTGAAGCTTTCTTT	CASRVTGVTEAFF
TRBD1	TRBV15	TRBJ1-1	many	TGTGCCACCAGCAGAGATCGGCACAGGGGAGTGTGGGCTTTCTTT	CATSRDRHRGVWAFF
.	TRBV29-1	TRBJ1-1	few	TGCAGCGTTCAGAGGAGTCTGAACACTGAAGCTTTCTTT	CSVQRSLNTEAFF
.	TRBV18	TRBJ1-3	.	TGTGCCAGCTCACCCACTTCAGGGGTCTCTGGAAACACCATATATTTT	CASSPTSGVSGNTIYF
TRBD1	TRBV5-1	TRBJ1-1	medium-sized	TGCGCCAGCAGCTCAGGACAGGGGATAACGAACACTGAAGCTTTCTTT	CASSSGQGITNTEAFF
.	TRBV2	TRBJ1-2	once	TGTGCCAGCAGTGGGACAGAGGTTAACTATGGCTACACCTTC	CASSGTEVNYGYTF
.	TRBV6-6	TRBJ2-7	few	TGTGCCAGCAGTTACAACAGTGGTCCCTACGAGCAGTACTTC	CASSYNSGPYEQYF
TRBD1	TRBV18	TRBJ2-7	.	TGTGCCAGCTCACCATACGAGGGACAGGGAATGTACGAGCAGTACTTC	CASSPYEGQGMYEQYF
.	TRBV28	TRBJ1-6	.	TGTGCCATCCCACAGGGTCGGCTACATAATTCACCCCTCCACTTT	CAIPQGRLHNSPLHF
TRBD1	TRBV9	TRBJ2-3	few	TGTGCCAGCAGCCCCCGACAGGGGTCTTACACAGATACGCAGTATTTT	CASSPRQGSYTDTQYF
TRBD1	TRBV10-3	TRBJ1-5	.	TGTGCCAGCAAGGGGGCGAATCAGCCCCAGCATTTT	CASKGANQPQHF
TRBD1	TRBV28	TRBJ1-1	many	TGTGCCAGCAGTTTAGGACAGGGGGTGGGCACTGAAGCTTTCTTT	CASSLGQGVGTEAFF
.	TRBV7-9	TRBJ1-1	.	TGTGCCAGCAGCTTCCGTGACCCAGAAGGTTTCTTT	CASSFRDPEGFF
TRBD2	TRBV12-3/TRBV12-4	TRBJ2-3	once	TGTGCCAGCAGTTGGGGACTAGCAGCAGATACGCAGTATTTT	CASSWGLAADTQYF
.	TRBV3-1	TRBJ1-2	.	TGTGCCAGCAGCCCCCAGGTGGCGGGGGCCTATGGCTACACCTTC	CASSPQVAGAYGYTF
.	TRBV12-3/TRBV12-4	TRBJ1-2	.	TGTGCCAGCAGTTCCTCACAGGGCCCCCCTAATTATGGCTACACCTTC	CASSSSQGPPNYGYTF
.	TRBV18	TRBJ1-1	few	TGTGCCAGCTCACCAATGGGGAACACTGAAGCTTTCTTT	CASSPMGNTEAFF
TRBD2	TRBV15	TRBJ2-3	few	TGTGCCACCTCACAGCGGGGAACAGATACGCAGTATTTT	CATSQRGTDTQYF
.	TRBV10-2	TRBJ2-3	once	TGCGCCAGCAGTTCAGGGGCGTGGGGCCCAGATACGCAGTATTTT	CASSSGAWGPDTQYF
.	TRBV7-6	TRBJ2-3	.	TGTGCCAGCAGCTTAGGTCTCGGGTCCACAGATACGCAGTATTTT	CASSLGLGSTDTQYF
.	TRBV12-3/TRBV12-4	TRBJ1-2	few	TGTGCCAGTAGCAGCCAAGAAGCTAACTATGGCTACACCTTC	CASSSQEANYGYTF
TRBD1	TRBV10-3	TRBJ1-1	few	TGTGCCATCAGTGTGACAGGGAGGAACACTGAAGCTTTCTTT	CAISVTGRNTEAFF
.	TRBV6-5	TRBJ1-3	.	TGTGCCAGCAGTTACTCAAGGGGACTCTCTGGAAACACCATATATTTT	CASSYSRGLSGNTIYF
.	TRBV5-1	TRBJ1-3	.	TGCGCCAGCAGCCGATCCCAAGAGGGTCTCGGAAACACCATATATTTT	CASSRSQEGLGNTIYF
TRBD1	TRBV5-1	TRBJ1-6	.	TGCGCCAGCAGCGGCTCCGGGACAGATAATTCACCCCTCCACTTT	CASSGSGTDNSPLHF
.	TRBV12-3/TRBV12-4	TRBJ1-2	few	TGTGCCAGCAGTCCAAGTCCACTATATGGCTACACCTTC	CASSPSPLYGYTF
.	TRBV19	TRBJ1-2	once	TGTGCCAGTAGTATTACACAGGGCACCTATGGCTACACCTTC	CASSITQGTYGYTF
.	TRBV2	TRBJ2-3	.	TGTGCCAGCAGGCCAGGGGTGAGGACAGATACGCAGTATTTT	CASRPGVRTDTQYF
.	TRBV5-1	TRBJ1-6	few	TGCGCCAGCAAGGGAGAGCAGAATTCACCCCTCCACTTT	CASKGEQNSPLHF
.	TRBV4-1	TRBJ1-5	.	TGCGCCAGCAGCCCAACCGCATATAGCAATCAGCCCCAGCATTTT	CASSPTAYSNQPQHF